Below, one T cell receptor (beta chain) is given with its context. Antigen specificity is unknown. The data belong to a study of CD8 T cells in ankylosing spondylitis. The study, taken as a whole, reports: Disease-linked clones, CD8+, were relatively rare in peripheral blood. Certain motif variants had earlier been reported in reactive arthritis synovial fluid and blood.

It was by quantitative 5'-RACE with molecular barcodes that TCR beta libraries were made. TCRdb used MiXCR to reprocess the 5' RACE reads, holding one entry per CDR3 protein. The table has about 88,000 distinct CDR3 sequences, around 25% seen once. V was clipped by 7 bases and J by 0 bases, with 13 bases between them. Per germline, CDR1 MNHNS and CDR2 SASEGT. The CDR3 is 14 amino acids. The rearrangement joins TRBV6-1 to TRBJ2-7; D gene unclear. Source material: blood, either unsorted or a sorted T cell fraction (not recorded which). This sequence originates from a male donor with ankylosing spondylitis or in good health (not recorded which). The CDR3 protein is CASIPTRDSYEQYF. The CDR3 bases are TGTGCCAGCATTCCGACTCGCGACTCCTACGAGCAGTACTTC.